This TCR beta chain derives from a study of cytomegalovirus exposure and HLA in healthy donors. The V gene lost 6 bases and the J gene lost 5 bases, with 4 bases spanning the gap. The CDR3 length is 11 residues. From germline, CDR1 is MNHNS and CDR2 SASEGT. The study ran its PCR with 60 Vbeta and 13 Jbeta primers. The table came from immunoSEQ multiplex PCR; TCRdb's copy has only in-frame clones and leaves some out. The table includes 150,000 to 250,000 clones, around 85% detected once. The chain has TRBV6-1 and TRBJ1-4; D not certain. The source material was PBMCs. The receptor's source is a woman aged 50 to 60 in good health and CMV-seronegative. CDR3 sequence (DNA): TGTGCCAGCAGACAGAATGAAAAACTGTTTTTT. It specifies CASRQNEKLFF.